The 15 T cell receptor beta chains below all came from one sample that was sequenced in a study of breast tumors, draining lymph nodes, adjacent tissues. TCRdb re-analysed the multiplex PCR reads in MiXCR, keeping a single row per CDR3 protein. The sample lists 170,000 or so distinct CDR3 sequences, about 33% occurring once. The lymph nodes were axillary draining lymph nodes from breast cancer patients. Sequencing was done on a sample of axillary lymph node tissue. These receptors were taken from a female donor with breast cancer. Some clones in this sample may be carry-over from other donors' samples.

There are many counts of this clonotype. V gene TRBV13 combines with J gene TRBJ1-6, with D perhaps matching TRBD1 (5 bases). With 2 bases removed from V and 8 bases from J, the gap between germline ends came to 13 bases. Germline values: CDR1 PRHDT, CDR2 FYEKMQ (reference sequence). The CDR3 has 15 amino acids. The CDR3 nucleotides read TGTGCCAGCAGCTTACGGTTAGGGGACCATTCACCCCTCCACTTT. It specifies CASSLRLGDHSPLHF.

The chain links TRBV29-1 to TRBJ1-1; the match to TRBD1 covers 8 bases. Germline V gene lookup returns CDR1 SQVTM and CDR2 ANQGSEA. The CDR3 spans 13 residues. V shed 6 bases, J shed 0 bases, and the junction held 3 bases outside the gene matches. CDR3 protein: CSVAGQVNTEAFF. The CDR3 DNA is TGCAGCGTGGCGGGACAGGTGAACACTGAAGCTTTCTTT.

The rearrangement uses TRBV3-1 and TRBJ2-7; D not resolved. The V gene's germline CDR1 is LGHDT and CDR2 YNNKEL (reference sequence). Between the trimmed V and J ends, which lost 2 bases and 2 bases, there was a span of 10 bases. This CDR3 is 14 amino acids long. The CDR3 DNA reads TGTGCCAGCAGCCAATACGGTGGTACCTACGAGCAGTACTTC. It translates to CASSQYGGTYEQYF.

This clonotype was counted ten times or more. The genes are TRBV29-1 and TRBJ2-1, with D unresolved. Deletions cut 1 base from V and 0 bases from J, with 7 bases between. Germline lookup yields CDR1 SQVTM and CDR2 ANQGSEA. There are 14 residues in the CDR3. CDR3 in amino acids: CSVEGQSSYNEQFF. The CDR3 DNA reads TGCAGCGTTGAAGGGCAGAGCTCCTACAATGAGCAGTTCTTC.

This clonotype has a count of ten or more. The chain uses TRBV6-5 and TRBJ2-7, with unresolved D. Germline CDR1 reads MNHEY; CDR2 reads SVGAGI. Deletions cut 5 bases from V and 0 bases from J, with 17 bases between. The CDR3 is 16 amino acids. CDR3 DNA: TGTGCCAGCAGTCTCTACAAGGAGATAAGCTCCTACGAGCAGTACTTC. Its protein is CASSLYKEISSYEQYF.

This clonotype has just a few counts. The chain joins TRBV7-9 to TRBJ2-5; D is possibly TRBD1 or TRBD2 (5 bases each). Germline CDR1 SEHNR, CDR2 FQNEAQ (reference sequence). This CDR3 is built from 14 residues. V lost 0 bases and J 6 bases, leaving 11 bases between the germline ends. CDR3 region: CASSLAGSGQTQYF. CDR3 sequence (DNA): TGTGCCAGCAGCTTAGCTGGTTCGGGGCAGACCCAGTACTTC.

In regard to this clonotype: A much more abundant neighbour one base away suggests this may be a read error. CDR3 region: CASRAGTGAYEQHF. The CDR3 nucleotides are TGTGCCAGCAGGGCCGGGACAGGGGCCTACGAGCAGCACTTC. The chain uses TRBV6-6 and TRBJ2-7; 10 bases fit TRBD1. Germline values: CDR1 MNHNY, CDR2 SVGAGI (reference sequence). This CDR3 has 14 amino acids.

This clonotype was seen at least ten times. The J gene is TRBJ2-1, the V gene TRBV5-1; TRBD1 is a possible D gene (6 bases). The germline V and J ends were trimmed by 4 bases and 5 bases, with 13 bases remaining between them. The length of the CDR3 is 14 residues. Per germline, CDR1 SGHRS and CDR2 YFSETQ. This CDR3 reads CASSPKTGNNEQFF. The CDR3 DNA is TGCGCCAGCAGCCCGAAGACAGGAAACAATGAGCAGTTCTTC.

This clonotype has a count of ten or more. The chain uses TRBV20-1 and TRBJ2-7, with 10 nucleotides matching TRBD2. Per the germline V gene, CDR1 is DFQATT and CDR2 is SNEGSKA (reference sequence). J gave up 3 bases and V 5 bases, and 4 bases lay outside the gene matches. The CDR3 runs to 13 residues. The CDR3 protein is CSALPSGSYEQYF. The CDR3 DNA follows: TGCAGTGCTTTGCCTAGCGGGAGCTACGAGCAGTACTTC.

This clonotype has a count of ten or more. The chain employs TRBV20-1 and TRBJ2-7; no definite D call. Germline V gene lookup returns CDR1 DFQATT and CDR2 SNEGSKA (reference sequence). This CDR3 has 13 residues. V was shortened by 0 bases and J by 0 bases, with 6 bases between the two germline ends. The CDR3: CSARDLDSYEQYF. The CDR3 bases are TGCAGTGCTAGAGATCTGGACTCCTACGAGCAGTACTTC.

A note on this clonotype: A single base separates this from a much larger clone, so it may be a read error. The chain couples TRBV20-1 to TRBJ2-1; 8 bases line up with TRBD2. The CDR3 runs to 19 residues. Trimming cost V 6 bases and J 0 bases; bases outside gene matches: 19. Germline V gives CDR1 DFQATT, CDR2 SNEGSKA (reference sequence). In nucleotides, the CDR3 is TGCAGTGCCCCGAATCCGGGACTAGTGGGGACAAGCTCCTACAATGAGCAGTTCTTC. It translates to CSAPNPGLVGTSSYNEQFF.

Ten or more counts support this clonotype. The chain combines TRBV5-5 with TRBJ1-5, with unresolved D. CDR1 is SGHKS and CDR2 is YYEKEE in the germline V gene (reference sequence). The CDR3 extends over 15 amino acids. V was trimmed by 2 bases and J by 3 bases, leaving 12 bases between them. This CDR3 reads CASSLFHGLNQPQHF. The CDR3 nucleotides read TGTGCCAGCAGCTTATTCCACGGACTCAATCAGCCCCAGCATTTT.

This clonotype was observed at least ten times. The J gene is TRBJ2-7, the V gene TRBV24-1; D is uncertain. From germline, CDR1 is KGHDR and CDR2 SFDVKD. The V and J ends lost 3 bases and 0 bases respectively, with 8 bases between them. CDR3 length: 14 amino acids. CDR3 amino acids: CATSDRQSSYEQYF. For the CDR3, the DNA is TGTGCCACCAGTGATAGACAAAGCTCCTACGAGCAGTACTTC.

To note about this clonotype: This may be a read error: a much more frequent sequence differs by one nucleotide. The chain combines TRBV4-2 with TRBJ2-1, with TRBD2 matching over 13 bases. The germline V gene has CDR1 LGHNA and CDR2 YNFKEQ. V lost 8 bases, J lost 9 bases, and 13 bases stayed unmatched. CDR3 length: 16 amino acids. CDR3 protein: CASDSGTSGNPGEQFF. In DNA form, the CDR3 reads TGTGCCAGCGATTCCGGGACTAGCGGGAATCCAGGTGAGCAGTTCTTC.

This clonotype was recorded at least ten times. V gene TRBV9 combines with J gene TRBJ2-2; D perhaps matches TRBD1 (6 bases). The V gene's germline CDR1 is SGDLS and CDR2 YYNGEE. The germline V and J ends were trimmed by 0 bases and 5 bases, with 11 bases remaining between them. The CDR3 length is 15 residues. CDR3 region: CASSVGGLGTGELFF. As DNA, the CDR3 is TGTGCCAGCAGCGTAGGGGGGCTGGGGACCGGGGAGCTGTTTTTT.